These 5 T cell receptor beta chains were sequenced from one sample in a study of cytomegalovirus exposure and HLA in healthy donors. This PCR relied on a set of 60 Vbeta primers and 13 Jbeta primers. This table comes from immunoSEQ multiplex PCR, and its TCRdb copy is limited to in-frame clones, with some not included. Of around 140,000 clones in the sample, approximately 77% were seen once. The source material was PBMCs. Receptor source: a woman in her sixties or seventies in good health and CMV-seronegative.

This clone was detected only once. The chain recombines TRBV10-1 with TRBJ1-3; 7 nucleotides match TRBD1. This CDR3 spans 16 amino acids. Germline loops: CDR1 WNHNN, CDR2 SYGVQD (reference sequence). The V segment lost 5 bases and the J segment 4 bases; nucleotides outside the gene matches: 11. The CDR3 DNA reads TGCGCCAGCAGTAGTTTCGAAACAGGGGAGGGAAACACCATATATTTT. The encoded protein is CASSSFETGEGNTIYF.

This clone was observed a few times. The chain combines TRBV7-2 with TRBJ2-5; 10 nucleotides line up with TRBD2. The J call is uncertain, as TRBJ2-7 better fits the DNA end. This CDR3 has 14 amino acids. Germline assignment: CDR1 SGHTA and CDR2 FQGNSA. CDR3 nucleotides: TGTGCCAGCAGCTATAGCGGGGGGTCCTACGAGCAGTACTTC. Translation: CASSYSGGSYEQYF.

V usage is TRBV7-9 and J usage is TRBJ2-3; TRBD2 aligns across 7 bases. Unmatched junction bases numbered 20, after V lost 3 bases and J lost 8 bases. The CDR3 is 18 residues long. Per germline, CDR1 SEHNR and CDR2 FQNEAQ (reference sequence). The CDR3 loop is CASSFSLSAGAKDGTQYF. In DNA, the CDR3 is TGTGCCAGCAGCTTTAGTCTTTCGGCGGGAGCCAAGGACGGTACGCAGTATTTT. The full variable domain, its missing parts supplied by reference TRBV7-9 and TRBJ2-3, is DTGVSQNPRHKITKRGQNVTFRCDPISEHNRLYWYRQTLGQGPEFLTYFQNEAQLEKSRLLSDRFSAERPKGSFSTLEIQRTEQGDSAMYLCASSFSLSAGAKDGTQYFGPGTRLTVL.

The J gene is TRBJ1-3, the V gene TRBV15; D not resolved. The CDR3 is made up of 12 amino acids. CDR1 and CDR2 from the germline V gene are LNHNV and YYDKDF (reference sequence). V was cut by 4 bases and J by 4 bases, with 5 bases left in between. The CDR3 is CATSKAGNTIYF. Here the CDR3 DNA reads TGTGCCACCAGCAAAGCAGGAAACACCATATATTTT.

This clone was seen only once. The chain couples TRBV7-2 to TRBJ2-1; D may be TRBD2 (6 bases). Deletions cut 6 bases from V and 9 bases from J, with 21 bases between. CDR1 is SGHTA and CDR2 is FQGNSA in the germline V gene. This CDR3 has 15 residues. Written as DNA, the CDR3 is TGTGCCAGCAGTATAGGCACTTCGGGAGTGGCTGAGCAGTTCTTC. Its translation: CASSIGTSGVAEQFF.